The clone carrying this TCR beta chain occurred a few times. No antigen is known for it. The data derive from a study of CD8 T cells in ankylosing spondylitis. Germline V gene data show CDR1 as LGHNA and CDR2 as YNFKEQ. The CDR3 covers 14 residues. The V and J ends lost 4 bases and 10 bases, in that order; junction bases with no gene match: 10. Study-wide results and limits: Past research had described some motif variants in reactive arthritis synovial fluid and blood. Reports say disease-linked clones showed up significantly more in matched ankylosing spondylitis synovial fluid. Apparently characteristic of ankylosing spondylitis blood was a TCR beta motif (about eight highly homologous variants). Relatively scarce in peripheral blood, disease-linked clones were CD8+.

TCR beta libraries were made by quantitative 5'-RACE with molecular barcodes. TCRdb re-analysed the 5' RACE reads in MiXCR, keeping a single row per CDR3 protein. The data show about 750,000 distinct CDR3 sequences, with around 20% seen just once and around 19% held by the top ten. V and J are TRBV4-2 and TRBJ2-3; 8 bases are a match to TRBD2. The specimen was blood, either unsorted or a sorted T cell fraction (not recorded which). The receptor's source is a male donor with ankylosing spondylitis. The CDR3 sequence: CASSPGTSHEAQYF. CDR3 in DNA: TGTGCCAGCAGCCCAGGGACTAGTCACGAGGCGCAGTATTTT.